Below, 18 T cell receptor beta chains from the same sample are listed, as sequenced in a study of CD8 T cells in acute hepatitis C reinfection. The time point is: naive CD8 control sorted from an acute-time-point sample. Libraries were prepared by immunoSEQ multiplex PCR; TCRdb keeps only in-frame clonotypes and omits some of them. The sample lists 30,000 to 40,000 clones, about 87% seen once, with more than 0.4% in the top ten. Sequencing was done on a sample of naive CD8+ T cells from PBMCs. Every receptor here comes from a man younger than 45 with chronic hepatitis C.

The rearrangement links TRBV11-2 to TRBJ2-3; TRBD2 aligns across 13 bases. This CDR3 comprises 16 residues. Germline V gene sequence: CDR1 SGHAT, CDR2 FQNNGV. Germline trimming cut 3 bases from V and 6 bases from J; bases unmatched to any gene: 6. The DNA of the CDR3 is TGTGCCAGCAGCTTTTCCGGGACTAGCGGGGCCGATACGCAGTATTTT. This gives the protein CASSFSGTSGADTQYF.

This chain connects TRBV10-3 to TRBJ1-2; D unclear. The germline CDR1 and CDR2 sequences are ENHRY and SYGVKD. The V and J ends lost 0 bases and 4 bases respectively, with 0 bases between them. This CDR3 region has 11 residues. The CDR3 loop is CAISESYGYTF. DNA for the CDR3: TGTGCCATCAGTGAGTCCTATGGCTACACCTTC.

This chain joins TRBV29-1 and TRBJ1-1; 8 bases agree with TRBD1. The CDR3 consists of 12 residues. V was clipped by 6 bases and J by 3 bases; unmatched bases: 3. In germline, CDR1 is SQVTM, CDR2 ANQGSEA. CDR3 DNA sequence: TGCAGCGTCCAGGGGGCAGACACTGAAGCTTTCTTT. This sequence encodes CSVQGADTEAFF.

This CDR3 reads CASSQYRGGTEAFF. CDR3 DNA sequence: TGCGCCAGCAGCCAATACAGGGGGGGGACTGAAGCTTTCTTT. This sequence joins TRBV4-3 and TRBJ1-1; 8 bases line up with TRBD1. CDR3 length equals 14 residues. With V trimmed by 2 bases and J by 5 bases, 4 bases remained unmatched. Germline CDR1 is LGHNA and CDR2 is YSLEER.

This clone has a handful of counts. J is TRBJ1-1 and V is TRBV7-6; possible D gene TRBD1, 5 bases. The CDR3 has 16 amino acids. Germline CDR1 is SGHVS and CDR2 is FNYEAQ. V shed 1 base and J shed 6 bases, with 18 bases lying between them. The CDR3 nucleotides are TGTGCCAGCAGCTTAGAGGCCACGGAAGTGGGGGCTGAAGCTTTCTTT. This sequence encodes CASSLEATEVGAEAFF. The full variable domain, in which reference TRBV7-6 and TRBJ1-1 provide the parts outside the CDR3, is GAGVSQSPRYKVTKRGQDVALRCDPISGHVSLYWYRQALGQGPEFLTYFNYEAQQDKSGLPNDRFSAERPEGSISTLTIQRTEQRDSAMYRCASSLEATEVGAEAFFGQGTRLTVV.

The rearrangement joins TRBV10-1 to TRBJ2-1, with D uncertain. Germline V gene lookup returns CDR1 WNHNN and CDR2 SYGVQD (reference sequence). V lost 0 bases and J lost 4, with 7 bases in between. The CDR3 has 14 amino acids. The CDR3 sequence is CASSESRGYNEQFF. CDR3 in DNA: TGCGCCAGCAGTGAGTCGAGAGGTTACAATGAGCAGTTCTTC.

This chain connects TRBV27 to TRBJ2-7, with D perhaps TRBD2 (6 bases). Germline-derived CDR1 and CDR2 are MNHEY and SMNVEV (reference sequence). CDR3 length equals 13 residues. The V gene lost 8 bases and the J gene lost 3 bases, with 14 bases spanning the gap. DNA of the CDR3: TGTGCCAGCGCCTGGGCTAGCGACTACGAGCAGTACTTC. Its protein is CASAWASDYEQYF.

A few counts support this clone. The CDR3 nucleotides read TGTGCCAGCAGCTTAGTCTTGGGACAGGAGATTAATCAGCCCCAGCATTTT. It codes for CASSLVLGQEINQPQHF. The chain recombines TRBV7-8 with TRBJ1-5; 8 positions match TRBD1. The CDR3 sequence is 17 residues long. Per the germline V gene, CDR1 is SGHVS and CDR2 is FQNEAQ. Unmatched junction bases numbered 9, after V lost 1 base and J lost 4 bases.

The chain couples TRBV19 to TRBJ1-5; D unclear. Germline V gives CDR1 LNHDA, CDR2 SQIVND (reference sequence). The CDR3 is 13 residues long. The V end was cut by 6 bases, the J end by 2 bases, with 8 bases between. CDR3 residues: CASSAQGNQPQHF. The CDR3 nucleotides read TGTGCCAGTAGCGCCCAGGGCAATCAGCCCCAGCATTTT.

This clone has a single count. The chain links TRBV5-6 to TRBJ2-7; D unresolved. Trimming left V 1 base short and J 9 bases short, with 14 bases between. The CDR3 totals 13 residues. Germline assignment: CDR1 SGHDT and CDR2 YYEEEE. In DNA form, the CDR3 reads TGTGCCAGCAGCTTGAAGGTACATCTGGGGCAGTACTTC. It encodes CASSLKVHLGQYF.

The chain carries TRBV5-6 and TRBJ2-7; D gene ambiguous. This CDR3 is 14 amino acids long. In germline, CDR1 is SGHDT, CDR2 YYEEEE. V was clipped by 0 bases and J by 0 bases, with 7 bases between them. CDR3 bases: TGTGCCAGCAGCTTGGATGGAGCCTCCTACGAGCAGTACTTC. Translating it yields CASSLDGASYEQYF. The whole variable domain, filled in from reference TRBV5-6 and TRBJ2-7, reads DAGVTQSPTHLIKTRGQQVTLRCSPKSGHDTVSWYQQALGQGPQFIFQYYEEEERQRGNFPDRFSGHQFPNYSSELNVNALLLGDSALYLCASSLDGASYEQYFGPGTRLTVT.

The J gene is TRBJ1-6, the V gene TRBV30, with a tentative D call TRBD1 (5 bases). The CDR3 has 14 amino acids. Germline lookup yields CDR1 GTSNPN and CDR2 SVGIG (reference sequence). V dropped 2 bases and J dropped 10 bases, with 15 bases sitting between them. CDR3: CAWSLSGTGSPLHF. The CDR3 nucleotides are TGTGCCTGGAGTCTCTCGGGGACTGGGTCACCCCTCCACTTT.

The CDR3 coding sequence is TGCAGCGTTGAAGGGGACAGGTCCTACGAGCAGTACTTC. This sequence encodes CSVEGDRSYEQYF. The V and J genes are TRBV29-1 and TRBJ2-7, with 8 bases lining up with TRBD1. The V and J ends lost 1 base and 1 base, in that order; junction bases with no gene match: 0. Germline CDR1 reads SQVTM; CDR2 reads ANQGSEA. This CDR3 is built from 13 residues.

J is TRBJ2-3 and V is TRBV6-5, with D possibly TRBD2 on 6 matching bases. In germline, CDR1 is MNHEY, CDR2 SVGAGI. Trimming took 7 bases from V and 3 from J, leaving 17 bases between them. This CDR3 contains 15 residues. The CDR3 region has the DNA TGTGCCAGCAAAGACGGGTCGACTAGTACAGATACGCAGTATTTT. Its protein product is CASKDGSTSTDTQYF.

The rearrangement joins TRBV15 to TRBJ2-5; 14 bases agree with TRBD2. There are 16 residues in the CDR3. CDR1 is LNHNV, CDR2 YYDKDF, per germline (reference sequence). After removal of 1 base from V and 5 bases from J, the junction contained 3 bases not matched to a gene. The DNA of the CDR3 is TGTGCCACCAGCAGAGGTGGACTAGCGGGGGGTGAGACCCAGTACTTC. This codes for CATSRGGLAGGETQYF. The variable domain in full, with the rest retrieved from reference TRBV15 and TRBJ2-5, is DAMVIQNPRYQVTQFGKPVTLSCSQTLNHNVMYWYQQKSSQAPKLLFHYYDKDFNNEADTPDNFQSRRPNTSFCFLDIRSPGLGDTAMYLCATSRGGLAGGETQYFGPGTRLLVL.

The chain carries TRBV5-8 and TRBJ2-7, with D perhaps matching TRBD1 (5 bases). The CDR3 runs 13 residues. Germline values: CDR1 SGHTS, CDR2 YDEGEE. V was cut by 5 bases and J by 0 bases, with 9 bases left in between. Written as DNA, the CDR3 is TGTGCCAGCAGGGGTGGGGCCTCCTACGAGCAGTACTTC. As protein: CASRGGASYEQYF.

This clone was detected only a few times. The V gene is TRBV19, the J gene TRBJ1-1; D call uncertain. Deletions cut 1 base from V and 7 bases from J, with 4 bases between. Germline V gene lookup returns CDR1 LNHDA and CDR2 SQIVND (reference sequence). The CDR3 contains 11 residues. In nucleotides, the CDR3 is TGTGCCAGTAGTATAGTAGGTGAAGCTTTCTTT. Its translation: CASSIVGEAFF.

This chain links TRBV7-9 with TRBJ2-2, with 9 bases lining up with TRBD1. Unmatched junction bases numbered 5, after V lost 5 bases and J lost 4 bases. This CDR3 comprises 15 residues. CDR1 is SEHNR, CDR2 FQNEAQ, per germline (reference sequence). CDR3 DNA: TGTGCCAGCAGCCCTTGGACAGGGGCCACCGGGGAGCTGTTTTTT. It is translated as CASSPWTGATGELFF.